Each of the 20 T cell receptor beta chains below was sequenced from the same sample in a study of T cell responses to AZD1222 COVID-19 vaccine. The data were produced by immunoSEQ multiplex PCR, yet TCRdb's version contains in-frame clones alone and is incomplete. The top ten clones hold approximately 7% of a sample with about 130,000 clones, over 80% of them seen once. Sequenced material: peripheral blood, taken 28 days after the second AZD1222 dose. The source of these receptors is an adult who received the AZD1222 COVID-19 vaccine.

The V and J genes are TRBV5-1 and TRBJ2-1; D may match TRBD1 or TRBD2 (5 bases each). CDR1 and CDR2 (germline): SGHRS, YFSETQ. CDR3 length equals 16 residues. Trimming left V 1 base short and J 4 bases short, with 15 bases between. The chain's CDR3 is CASSLPGLNSYNEQFF. The CDR3, as DNA: TGCGCCAGCAGCTTGCCGGGGCTGAACTCTTACAATGAGCAGTTCTTC. Looking up the rest from reference TRBV5-1 and TRBJ2-1 gives the full variable domain: KAGVTQTPRYLIKTRGQQVTLSCSPISGHRSVSWYQQTPGQGLQFLFEYFSETQRNKGNFPGRFSGRQFSNSRSEMNVSTLELGDSALYLCASSLPGLNSYNEQFFGPGTRLTVL.

The rearrangement uses TRBV5-1 and TRBJ2-2; possible D gene TRBD2, 5 bases. Per germline, CDR1 SGHRS and CDR2 YFSETQ. V was cut by 0 bases and J by 5 bases, with 8 bases left in between. This CDR3 contains 14 residues. The CDR3 DNA follows: TGCGCCAGCAGCTTGGCCGGGGAGACCGGGGAGCTGTTTTTT. This codes for CASSLAGETGELFF.

The chain employs TRBV5-6 and TRBJ2-7; D is unclear. The CDR3 loop spans 11 amino acids. CDR1 and CDR2 (germline): SGHDT, YYEEEE. Trimming removed 3 bases from V and 6 bases from J, with 7 bases in between. In DNA, the CDR3 is TGTGCCAGCAGCTCTTATTCCGAGCAGTACTTC. Encoded protein: CASSSYSEQYF.

V gene TRBV21-1 combines with J gene TRBJ2-3; TRBD1 was called by the table and not checked on the DNA. TRBV21-1 is annotated as a pseudogene. The length of the CDR3 is 13 residues. The CDR3 is CASRRQGTDTQYF. The CDR3 nucleotides read TGTGCCAGCAGGCGACAGGGGACAGATACGCAGTATTTT.

Remarks on this clone: Additional DNA sequences in this sample encode the identical CDR3. CDR3 DNA: TGTGCCAGCAGCTTAGATCCGAACACTGAAGCTTTCTTT. As protein: CASSLDPNTEAFF. V usage is TRBV7-2 and J usage is TRBJ1-1; no reliable D call. The V gene's germline CDR1 is SGHTA and CDR2 FQGNSA. This CDR3 has 13 residues. V was shortened by 1 base and J by 1 base, with 4 bases between the two germline ends.

This rearrangement joins TRBV13 to TRBJ1-1; weak D call: TRBD1 (6 bases). The CDR3 is 13 amino acids. The V end was cut by 2 bases, the J end by 3 bases, with 7 bases between. CDR1 PRHDT and CDR2 FYEKMQ come from the germline V gene (reference sequence). The CDR3 region is CASSLNRDTEAFF. DNA of the CDR3: TGTGCCAGCAGCTTAAACAGGGACACTGAAGCTTTCTTT. Complete variable domain (other parts from reference TRBV13 and TRBJ1-1): AAGVIQSPRHLIKEKRETATLKCYPIPRHDTVYWYQQGPGQDPQFLISFYEKMQSDKGSIPDRFSAQQFSDYHSELNMSSLELGDSALYFCASSLNRDTEAFFGQGTRLTVV.

This clone turned up a few times. The chain has TRBV19 and TRBJ1-1; D might be TRBD1 (5 bases). The CDR3 is made up of 12 amino acids. The germline gives CDR1 LNHDA, CDR2 SQIVND (reference sequence). Trimming removed 7 bases at V and 11 bases at J, with 17 bases between. DNA for the CDR3: TGTGCCAGTATCTCCCCGGGACGATCTGCTTTCTTT. Amino acids: CASISPGRSAFF.

The chain couples TRBV9 to TRBJ1-2; possible D gene TRBD1, 5 bases. V lost 0 bases and J lost 13, with 25 bases in between. CDR1 is SGDLS, CDR2 YYNGEE, per germline. The CDR3 is made up of 16 amino acids. CDR3 sequence (DNA): TGTGCCAGCAGCGTAGGCCCGTCTCAACTCGGACATATTCTCACCTTC. It codes for CASSVGPSQLGHILTF.

The chain joins TRBV6-1 to TRBJ2-1, with D perhaps matching TRBD1 (6 bases). The CDR3 runs 14 residues. Germline V gene data show CDR1 as MNHNS and CDR2 as SASEGT. Trimming removed 3 bases at V and 9 bases at J, with 15 bases between. Here the CDR3 DNA reads TGTGCCAGCAGTGAGGTGGGGGCCGTCTTTGAGCAGTTCTTC. This gives the protein CASSEVGAVFEQFF.

The chain combines TRBV7-2 with TRBJ1-2; D gene uncertain. The V gene's germline CDR1 is SGHTA and CDR2 FQGNSA. The CDR3 has 14 residues. Trimming took 5 bases from V and 8 from J, leaving 18 bases between them. The CDR3 region has the DNA TGTGCCAGCAGCGGAGACTTTAGAGGTCAAGGCTACACCTTC. Translation: CASSGDFRGQGYTF.

The rearrangement uses TRBV12-3 or TRBV12-4 and TRBJ2-2, with unresolved D. CDR3 length equals 12 residues. Trimming took 6 bases from V and 8 from J, leaving 10 bases between them. The DNA for the CDR3 is TGTGCCAGCAGCCTACAGAGAGGGGAGCTGTTTTTT. As protein: CASSLQRGELFF.

The rearrangement joins TRBV7-8 to TRBJ2-1; a possible D gene is TRBD2 (5 bases). The CDR3 totals 14 residues. CDR1 and CDR2 from the germline V gene are SGHVS and FQNEAQ. Deletions cut 5 bases from V and 4 bases from J, with 12 bases between. The CDR3 sequence is CASSPRDQYNEQFF. In nucleotides, the CDR3 is TGTGCCAGCAGCCCCCGGGATCAGTACAATGAGCAGTTCTTC.

The rearrangement links TRBV7-2 to TRBJ2-7; either TRBD1 or TRBD2 may supply D (6 bases each). The V end lost 1 base, the J end lost 7 bases, and 14 bases lay between the germline ends. This CDR3 comprises 14 residues. The germline CDR1 and CDR2 sequences are SGHTA and FQGNSA. The CDR3 protein is CASSLVFGGGEQYF. The CDR3 DNA follows: TGTGCCAGCAGCTTAGTTTTCGGGGGCGGGGAGCAGTACTTC.

The chain carries TRBV30 and TRBJ1-4; D is unclear. Germline V gives CDR1 GTSNPN, CDR2 SVGIG (reference sequence). V was shortened by 1 base and J by 10 bases, with 16 bases between the two germline ends. The CDR3 totals 14 residues. The CDR3 DNA follows: TGTGCCTGGAGTGCCCCCCCGACCGTCGGAAAACTGTTTTTT. It yields the protein CAWSAPPTVGKLFF.

V usage is TRBV9 and J usage is TRBJ1-3, with no clear D. The V end was cut by 4 bases, the J end by 1 base, with 18 bases between. Germline V lookup: CDR1 SGDLS, CDR2 YYNGEE. The CDR3 is 17 amino acids. The CDR3 DNA reads as TGTGCCAGCAGCCCACCCTCCGGGAGCCGATCTGGAAACACCATATATTTT. Translating gives CASSPPSGSRSGNTIYF. Using reference TRBV9 and TRBJ1-3 for the parts outside the CDR3, the full variable domain is DSGVTQTPKHLITATGQRVTLRCSPRSGDLSVYWYQQSLDQGLQFLIQYYNGEERAKGNILERFSAQQFPDLHSELNLSSLELGDSALYFCASSPPSGSRSGNTIYFGEGSWLTVV.

This chain links TRBV4-1 with TRBJ1-5, with a weak D call TRBD1 (6 bases). The germline V gene encodes CDR1 MGHRA and CDR2 YSYEKL. Deletions cut 1 base from V and 7 bases from J, with 11 bases between. CDR3 length: 14 residues. This CDR3 is CASSQAGVEQPQHF. CDR3 bases: TGCGCCAGCAGCCAAGCAGGGGTAGAGCAGCCCCAGCATTTT.

The chain recombines TRBV4-1 with TRBJ1-1, with D perhaps TRBD1 (6 bases). CDR3 size: 17 residues. The germline CDR1 and CDR2 sequences are MGHRA and YSYEKL. Trimming removed 0 bases at V and 1 base at J, with 15 bases between. The CDR3 reads CASSQERGKKRNTEAFF. CDR3 in DNA: TGCGCCAGCAGCCAAGAGAGGGGGAAAAAGCGGAACACTGAAGCTTTCTTT.

This rearrangement joins TRBV27 to TRBJ1-5; D may be TRBD1 (6 bases). Germline V gene lookup returns CDR1 MNHEY and CDR2 SMNVEV (reference sequence). This CDR3 is built from 15 residues. V was clipped by 4 bases and J by 1 base, with 11 bases between them. CDR3 sequence reads: CASSSQGLSNQPQHF. In DNA, the CDR3 is TGTGCCAGCAGTTCTCAGGGGTTGAGCAATCAGCCCCAGCATTTT.

This clone was detected once. This chain uses TRBV24-1 with TRBJ1-2; TRBD1 is a possible D gene (5 bases). Trimming cost V 3 bases and J 2 bases, with 15 bases left between them. The CDR3 covers 16 residues. The germline V gene has CDR1 KGHDR and CDR2 SFDVKD. CDR3 sequence: CATSDAMGPENYGYTF. The CDR3 bases are TGTGCCACCAGTGATGCCATGGGACCGGAAAACTATGGCTACACCTTC.

The chain joins TRBV11-1 to TRBJ1-4; maybe TRBD1 (5 bases). The ends were cut back, 6 bases at V and 8 bases at J, with 16 bases in the middle. The germline CDR1 and CDR2 sequences are SGHAT and FQDESV (reference sequence). CDR3 length: 14 amino acids. CDR3 coding DNA: TGTGCCAGCAGTCAAGCTCAGGGTGGAGAAAAACTGTTTTTT. It is translated as CASSQAQGGEKLFF.